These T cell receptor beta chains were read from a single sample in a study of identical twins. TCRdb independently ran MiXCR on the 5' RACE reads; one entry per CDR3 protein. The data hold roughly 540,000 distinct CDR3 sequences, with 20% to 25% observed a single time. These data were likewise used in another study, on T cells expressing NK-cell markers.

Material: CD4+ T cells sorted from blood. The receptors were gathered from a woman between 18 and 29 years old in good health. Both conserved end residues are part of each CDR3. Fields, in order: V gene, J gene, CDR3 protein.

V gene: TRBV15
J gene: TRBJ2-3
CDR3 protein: CATSRDRGDTQYF

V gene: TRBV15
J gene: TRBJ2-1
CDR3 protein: CATKLGTGNEQFF

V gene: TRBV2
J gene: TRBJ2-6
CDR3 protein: CASSKAFQGTGANVLTF

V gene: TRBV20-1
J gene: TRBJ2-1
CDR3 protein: CSATSSGTYSYNEQFF

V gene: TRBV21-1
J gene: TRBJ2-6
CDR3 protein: CASSKSFGGVGANVLTF

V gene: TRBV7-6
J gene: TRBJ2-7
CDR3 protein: CASSSSGVSSYEQYF

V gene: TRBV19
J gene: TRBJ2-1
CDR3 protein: CASSTYSGGALDEQFF

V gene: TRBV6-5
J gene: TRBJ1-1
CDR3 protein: CASSWRGFDTEAFF

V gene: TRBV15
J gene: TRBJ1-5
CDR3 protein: CATSRDRVNQPQHF

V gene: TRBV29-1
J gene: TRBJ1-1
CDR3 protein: CSADRVGSTEAFF

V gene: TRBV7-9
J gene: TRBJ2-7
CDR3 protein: CASSFGGSDEQYF

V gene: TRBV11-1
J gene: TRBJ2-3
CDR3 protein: CASSWPSTDTQYF

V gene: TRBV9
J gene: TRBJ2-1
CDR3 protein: CASSGGTGNEQFF

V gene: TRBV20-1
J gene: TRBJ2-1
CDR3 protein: CSARDLLAGTEEQFF

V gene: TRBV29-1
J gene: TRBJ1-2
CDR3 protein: CSVVTGGAHGYTF

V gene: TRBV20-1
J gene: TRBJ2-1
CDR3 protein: CSARVGRSSYNEQFF

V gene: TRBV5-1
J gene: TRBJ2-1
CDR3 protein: CASSLAGIDNEQFF

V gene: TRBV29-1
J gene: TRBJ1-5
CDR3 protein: CSVAAVGMNQPQHF

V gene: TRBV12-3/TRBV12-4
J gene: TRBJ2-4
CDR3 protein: CASQGGPLAKNIQYF

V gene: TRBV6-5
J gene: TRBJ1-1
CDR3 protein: CASKEGGSEAFF

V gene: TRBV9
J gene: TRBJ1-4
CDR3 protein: CASSPDKYHEKLFF

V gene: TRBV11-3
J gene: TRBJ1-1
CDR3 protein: CASSRRGGRAFF

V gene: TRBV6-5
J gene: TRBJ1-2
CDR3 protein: CASSYKGLNYGYTF

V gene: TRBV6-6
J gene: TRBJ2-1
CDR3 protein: CASSLPGQPGDEQFF

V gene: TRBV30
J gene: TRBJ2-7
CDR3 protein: CAWNPLASTYEQYF

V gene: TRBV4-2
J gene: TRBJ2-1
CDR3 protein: CASSQRQQAPPRQFF

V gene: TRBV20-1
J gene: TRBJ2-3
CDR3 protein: CSAESGHTDTQYF

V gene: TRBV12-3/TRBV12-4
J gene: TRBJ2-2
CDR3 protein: CACSPIQGGGDKNTGELFF

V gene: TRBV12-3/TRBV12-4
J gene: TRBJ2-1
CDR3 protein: CASSVGTPTYNEQFF

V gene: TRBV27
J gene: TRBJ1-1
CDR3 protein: CASSRQHGNTEAFF

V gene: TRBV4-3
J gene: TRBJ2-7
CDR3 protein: CASSQDKLLAYEQYF

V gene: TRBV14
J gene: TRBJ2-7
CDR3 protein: CASSALRGYEQYF

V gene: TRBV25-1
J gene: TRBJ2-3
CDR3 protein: CASSEYLASTDTQYF

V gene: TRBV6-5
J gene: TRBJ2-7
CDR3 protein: CASSYLDRPYEQYF

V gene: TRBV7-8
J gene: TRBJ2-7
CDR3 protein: CASSSQDSSRAYEQYF

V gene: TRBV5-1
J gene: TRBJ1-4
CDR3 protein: CASSSQGTEKLFF

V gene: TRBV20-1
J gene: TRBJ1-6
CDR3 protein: CSATSGVVSSPLHF

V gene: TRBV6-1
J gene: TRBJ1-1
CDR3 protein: CASSEASSLGAFF

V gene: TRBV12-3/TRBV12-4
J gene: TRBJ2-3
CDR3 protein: CASSTGQGQDTQYF

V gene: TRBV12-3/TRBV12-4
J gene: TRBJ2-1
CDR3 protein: CASRGGRRSSYNEQFF

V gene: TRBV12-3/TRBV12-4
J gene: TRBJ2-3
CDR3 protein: CASSTDTDPSDTQYF

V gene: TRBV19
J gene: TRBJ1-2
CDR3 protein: CASSSWQLVNYGYTF

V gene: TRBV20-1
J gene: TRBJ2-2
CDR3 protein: CSATKRGRQTGELFF

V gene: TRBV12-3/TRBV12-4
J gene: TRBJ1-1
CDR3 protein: CASSHQSGADTEAFF

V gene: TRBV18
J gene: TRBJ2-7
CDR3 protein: CASSPDGEGEQYF

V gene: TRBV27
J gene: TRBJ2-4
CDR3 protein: CASSLGWGTRENIQYF

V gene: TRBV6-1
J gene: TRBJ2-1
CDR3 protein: CASSQRTSGGTYNEQFF

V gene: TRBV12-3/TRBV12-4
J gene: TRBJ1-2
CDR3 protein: CASSFVQRLFYGYTF

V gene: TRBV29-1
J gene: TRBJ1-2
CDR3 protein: CSTGTVYGYTF

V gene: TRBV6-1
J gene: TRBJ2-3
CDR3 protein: CASSRDRLATDTQYF

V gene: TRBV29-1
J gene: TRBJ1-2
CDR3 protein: CSVEADLSYTF

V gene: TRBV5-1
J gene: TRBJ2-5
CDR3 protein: CASSLVGAGQETQYF

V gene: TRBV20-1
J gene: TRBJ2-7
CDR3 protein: CSARDNRVSEQYF

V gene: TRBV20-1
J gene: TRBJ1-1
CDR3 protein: CSATSTGNTEAFF

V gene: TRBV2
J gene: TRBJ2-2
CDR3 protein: CASSEFGGELFF

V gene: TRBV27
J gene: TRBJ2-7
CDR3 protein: CASREGNYEQYF

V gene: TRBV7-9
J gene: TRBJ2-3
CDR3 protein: CASSPLSSGRVEDTQYF